Following are 27 T cell receptor beta chains from one sample sequenced in a study of blood T cells in healthy people across ages. A J-beta primer mix and a sample-barcoded 5' primer were used in a second PCR of about 7 to 12 cycles. TCRdb itself ran the 5' RACE reads through MiXCR, one entry per CDR3 protein. Among approximately 680,000 distinct CDR3 sequences, roughly 32% were seen once, and the ten largest hold 15% to 19%. The sample taken for sequencing was blood. These receptor sequences come from a woman of 80 years or more in good health.

This clonotype was found many times. V is TRBV15 and J is TRBJ2-7, with 8 bases matching TRBD1. V trimming: 0 bases; J trimming: 2 bases; junction bases outside the gene matches: 6. Per the germline V gene, CDR1 is LNHNV and CDR2 is YYDKDF (reference sequence). This CDR3 contains 16 residues. CDR3 in amino acids: CATSRDAGGATYEQYF. As DNA, the CDR3 is TGTGCCACCAGCAGAGATGCAGGGGGCGCAACCTACGAGCAGTACTTC.

The chain has TRBV5-1 and TRBJ1-4; 7 nucleotides align to TRBD1. The CDR3 has 15 amino acids. Germline CDR1 reads SGHRS; CDR2 reads YFSETQ. Trimming took 5 bases from V and 1 from J; bases not matched to a gene: 5. The CDR3: CASRGQVLTNEKLFF. The CDR3 DNA follows: TGCGCCAGCAGAGGACAGGTCCTAACTAATGAAAAACTGTTTTTT.

This clonotype was seen a handful of times. The chain is built from TRBV7-2 and TRBJ1-2, with D possibly TRBD1 on 6 matching bases. This CDR3 comprises 14 residues. From germline, CDR1 is SGHTA and CDR2 FQGNSA. The ends were cut back, 5 bases at V and 6 bases at J, with 16 bases in the middle. The CDR3 DNA reads TGTGCCAGCAGCCCCCGCGGGGGCGGGCATGGCTACACCTTC. Its translation is CASSPRGGGHGYTF.

In its sample, this clonotype was seen many times. The rearrangement joins TRBV2 to TRBJ2-5; 7 bases are shared with TRBD2. Germline V gene data show CDR1 as SNHLY and CDR2 as FYNNEI. Trimming at V came to 4 bases and at J to 1 base, leaving 6 bases not matched to a gene. CDR3 length: 15 residues. The CDR3 DNA follows: TGTGCCAGCAGTGGTAGCGGGCAATTCCAAGAGACCCAGTACTTC. It specifies CASSGSGQFQETQYF.

The chain carries TRBV9 and TRBJ1-3; D is perhaps TRBD1 (5 bases). Germline-derived CDR1 and CDR2 are SGDLS and YYNGEE. V was shortened by 4 bases and J by 3 bases, with 23 bases between the two germline ends. CDR3 length: 18 amino acids. CDR3 nucleotides: TGTGCCAGCAGCCCCCTGAGTGGGACCGCTAGACGTGGAAACACCATATATTTT. It is translated as CASSPLSGTARRGNTIYF.

Points on this clonotype: A read error is possible here, since a much larger clone lies one base away. The chain is built from TRBV15 and TRBJ1-2, with D unclear. The V end was cut by 6 bases, the J end by 2 bases, with 16 bases between. From germline, CDR1 is LNHNV and CDR2 YYDKDF (reference sequence). The CDR3 is 15 residues long. The CDR3 loop is CATSIPRLRNYGYTF. The CDR3 DNA follows: TGTGCCACCAGTATCCCCAGGCTCAGGAACTATGGCTACACCTTC.

In its sample, this clonotype was seen a few times. As DNA, the CDR3 is TGTGCCAGCAGAGATCCGGGACAGGGCGGCCATAATTCACCCCTCCACTTT. Translating gives CASRDPGQGGHNSPLHF. The chain links TRBV28 to TRBJ1-6; TRBD1 agrees at 9 bases. Germline V lookup: CDR1 MDHEN, CDR2 SYDVKM. There are 17 residues in the CDR3. Trimming cost V 6 bases and J 5 bases; bases outside gene matches: 11.

About this clonotype: This clone may be a read error of a much larger clone one base away. The genes are TRBV12-3 or TRBV12-4 and TRBJ1-2; D gene uncertain. The CDR3 length is 13 residues. The CDR3 bases are TGTGCCAACAGTTCAAGACGAATCTATGGCTACACCTTC. It encodes CANSSRRIYGYTF.

This clonotype was counted only a few times. The chain has TRBV6-2 or TRBV6-3 and TRBJ1-1; 7 nucleotides match TRBD1. The junction had 18 bases not matched to a gene; V was cut back by 7 bases and J by 4 bases. Germline CDR1 is MNHEY and CDR2 is SVGEGT. The CDR3 totals 17 residues. The chain's CDR3 is CASTPGRGPPRSTEAFF. Here the CDR3 DNA reads TGTGCCAGCACCCCTGGAAGGGGGCCGCCAAGGAGCACTGAAGCTTTCTTT.

Points on this clonotype: A read error may explain this, as a much larger clone is one base away. The chain joins TRBV15 to TRBJ2-7, with D possibly called TRBD1 or TRBD2 (5 bases each). Germline V gene lookup returns CDR1 LNHNV and CDR2 YYDKDF (reference sequence). Trimming removed 6 bases from V and 0 bases from J, with 12 bases in between. The CDR3 spans 14 residues. The CDR3 protein is CATRMGVSSYEQYF. CDR3 DNA: TGTGCCACCAGGATGGGGGTCAGCTCCTACGAGCAGTACTTC.

This clonotype was found a few times. The V call is TRBV20-1, the J call TRBJ2-7; 11 positions agree with TRBD1. V was pared by 8 bases and J by 0 bases, with 15 bases of the junction left unmatched. This CDR3 is 17 amino acids long. Germline CDR1 and CDR2: DFQATT and SNEGSKA (reference sequence). The CDR3 here is CSWMGGQGDVSSYEQYF. The CDR3 coding sequence is TGCAGTTGGATGGGGGGACAGGGGGATGTGAGCTCCTACGAGCAGTACTTC.

The chain combines TRBV30 with TRBJ2-1, with 11 bases lining up with TRBD2. Germline trimming cut 6 bases from V and 7 bases from J; bases unmatched to any gene: 5. The germline gives CDR1 GTSNPN, CDR2 SVGIG (reference sequence). The CDR3 length is 13 residues. CDR3 amino acids: CACTSGGWNEQFF. In DNA, the CDR3 is TGTGCCTGTACTAGCGGGGGTTGGAATGAGCAGTTCTTC.

The chain carries TRBV5-1 and TRBJ2-3; 8 bases are a match to TRBD2. The V segment lost 4 bases and the J segment 5 bases; nucleotides outside the gene matches: 6. Germline CDR1 and CDR2: SGHRS and YFSETQ. This CDR3 is built from 14 residues. CDR3 sequence: CASSTGLAEDTQYF. The CDR3 DNA reads TGCGCCAGCAGCACCGGACTAGCAGAAGATACGCAGTATTTT.

This clonotype was detected a few times. CDR3 nucleotides: TGCGCCAGCAGCCAAGATCAGACAGCGCCGCAGTATTTT. This translates into CASSQDQTAPQYF. This sequence joins TRBV4-1 and TRBJ2-3; tentatively, D is TRBD1 (5 bases). The germline V gene encodes CDR1 MGHRA and CDR2 YSYEKL. Trimming took 0 bases from V and 10 from J, leaving 11 bases between them. The CDR3 length is 13 residues.

This clonotype was picked up many times. The DNA for the CDR3 is TGTGCCAGCAGCTTAGACTCAGGGACCGATTATGGCTACACCTTC. Translating gives CASSLDSGTDYGYTF. The rearrangement joins TRBV11-2 to TRBJ1-2, with a weak D call TRBD1 (5 bases). Germline CDR1 and CDR2: SGHAT and FQNNGV. CDR3 length equals 15 residues. V was pared by 0 bases and J by 5 bases, with 13 bases between.

This clonotype was counted at least ten times. The chain employs TRBV6-2 or TRBV6-3 and TRBJ2-1; 9 bases are shared with TRBD2. In germline, CDR1 is MNHEY, CDR2 SVGEGT. V trimming: 5 bases; J trimming: 12 bases; junction bases outside the gene matches: 11. The CDR3 is made up of 14 amino acids. In DNA form, the CDR3 reads TGTGCCAGCAGTGGATCCGGGACTAGCTTTGTGCAGTTCTTC. This translates into CASSGSGTSFVQFF.

A remark on this clonotype: A much larger clone sits a single nucleotide away, making a read error possible. The rearrangement links TRBV7-2 to TRBJ2-1, with D unresolved. CDR3 length: 13 amino acids. The germline V gene has CDR1 SGHTA and CDR2 FQGNSA. Trimming pared 5 bases from V and 12 bases from J, leaving 17 bases between. CDR3 in amino acids: CASSIETRTGQFF. In DNA, the CDR3 is TGTGCCAGCAGCATCGAGACCCGGACGGGGCAGTTCTTC.

The V and J genes are TRBV10-3 and TRBJ2-1; the D call may be TRBD1 or TRBD2 (6 bases each). The J call may be in error: the DNA end matches TRBJ2-7 better. The CDR3 runs 12 residues. Germline CDR1 and CDR2: ENHRY and SYGVKD. The CDR3 coding sequence is TGTGCCATCCGAGGGGGGACCTCCGAGCAGTACTTC. This sequence encodes CAIRGGTSEQYF.

This clonotype has ten or more counts. The V call is TRBV20-1, the J call TRBJ2-7; 8 bases are shared with TRBD1. This CDR3 comprises 13 residues. The junction had 6 bases not matched to a gene; V was cut back by 5 bases and J by 3 bases. Germline CDR1 is DFQATT and CDR2 is SNEGSKA (reference sequence). Here the CDR3 DNA reads TGCAGTGCTGCGGGGACAGGCGGCTACGAGCAGTACTTC. As protein: CSAAGTGGYEQYF.

This clonotype came up many times. The chain is built from TRBV30 and TRBJ2-1; TRBD2 matches at 7 bases. With V trimmed by 5 bases and J by 10 bases, 8 bases remained unmatched. The CDR3 runs to 12 residues. Germline V gene sequence: CDR1 GTSNPN, CDR2 SVGIG (reference sequence). CDR3: CAWRGLGGEQFF. Written as DNA, the CDR3 is TGTGCCTGGCGAGGTCTGGGGGGGGAGCAGTTCTTC.

In the case of this clonotype: This clone may be a read error of a much larger clone one base away. V gene TRBV6-1 combines with J gene TRBJ2-4; weak D call: TRBD2 (6 bases). CDR3 length: 14 residues. V was shortened by 4 bases and J by 13 bases, with 20 bases between the two germline ends. Germline lookup yields CDR1 MNHNS and CDR2 SASEGT. CDR3 nucleotides: TGTGCCAGCAGTGCTCAGGACTACCCGAGTGAGCAGTACTTC. Amino acids: CASSAQDYPSEQYF.

This clonotype occurred many times. The chain employs TRBV3-1 and TRBJ2-5; no definite D call. Looked up from germline, CDR1 is LGHDT and CDR2 is YNNKEL (reference sequence). There are 13 residues in the CDR3. Trimming removed 4 bases at V and 7 bases at J, with 13 bases between. CDR3: CASSPSSPPTQYF. In DNA, the CDR3 is TGTGCCAGCAGCCCTTCCTCCCCGCCGACCCAGTACTTC.

This clonotype was counted only a few times. V is TRBV15 and J is TRBJ2-5, with 9 bases lining up with TRBD1. Germline trimming cut 3 bases from V and 3 bases from J; bases unmatched to any gene: 8. The CDR3 sequence is 16 residues long. Per the germline V gene, CDR1 is LNHNV and CDR2 is YYDKDF (reference sequence). CDR3 nucleotides: TGTGCCACCAGCAGGGATTGGACAGGGGAGGAAGAGACCCAGTACTTC. This sequence encodes CATSRDWTGEEETQYF.

This clonotype has at least ten counts. The rearrangement links TRBV11-1 to TRBJ2-7; no reliable D call. The CDR3 runs to 13 residues. The germline V gene encodes CDR1 SGHAT and CDR2 FQDESV (reference sequence). V lost 3 bases and J 4 bases, leaving 10 bases between the germline ends. The CDR3 DNA is TGTGCCAGCAGCTTGTCGGAAGCATACGAGCAGTACTTC. It specifies CASSLSEAYEQYF.

For this clonotype: With a much larger clone just one base away, this may be a read error. The V gene is TRBV7-8, the J gene TRBJ2-1, with D uncertain. The CDR3 is 11 residues long. The ends were cut back, 3 bases at V and 10 bases at J, with 7 bases in the middle. CDR1 is SGHVS and CDR2 is FQNEAQ in the germline V gene. CDR3 sequence reads: CASSFTHEQFF. CDR3 DNA sequence: TGTGCCAGCAGCTTCACCCACGAGCAGTTCTTC.

A remark on this clonotype: A much larger clone is a single base away; this may be a read error. The V gene is TRBV9, the J gene TRBJ2-7; D assignment may be TRBD1 or TRBD2 (6 bases each). Germline V lookup: CDR1 SGDLS, CDR2 YYNGEE. The V and J ends lost 7 bases and 6 bases respectively, with 17 bases between them. The CDR3 extends over 13 amino acids. In nucleotides, the CDR3 is TGTGCCAGCGGCCCGAGGGGGAGGTTCGAGCAGTACTTC. It translates to CASGPRGRFEQYF.

This clonotype was observed a handful of times. This may come from a read error, since a much larger clone is one base off. CDR3 amino acids: CAGTPDKGRPDYGYTF. The CDR3 DNA sequence: TGTGCCGGCACTCCCGATAAAGGCCGCCCTGACTATGGCTACACCTTC. The chain has TRBV6-6 and TRBJ1-2; D is undetermined. The CDR3 loop spans 16 amino acids. Germline CDR1 MNHNY, CDR2 SVGAGI (reference sequence). V was cut by 11 bases and J by 3 bases, with 25 bases left in between.